This TCR beta chain is drawn from a study of blood T cell repertoires in COVID-19. This clone was found a few times. Per the germline V gene, CDR1 is SGHTA and CDR2 is FQGTGA. The V segment lost 3 bases and the J segment 8 bases; nucleotides outside the gene matches: 4. The CDR3 runs 13 residues. Profiled with immunoSEQ multiplex PCR; TCRdb holds only in-frame clones, not every one. In the table there are 150,000 to 200,000 clones, around 94% of which are singletons. V gene TRBV7-3 combines with J gene TRBJ1-3, with 7 bases matching TRBD1. This receptor was taken from a man younger than 45 with COVID-19, enrolled during active disease. Sequencing used peripheral blood. The CDR3 DNA is TGTGCCAGCAGCTTGGACAGGCGAGACACCATATATTTT. Its translation: CASSLDRRDTIYF.